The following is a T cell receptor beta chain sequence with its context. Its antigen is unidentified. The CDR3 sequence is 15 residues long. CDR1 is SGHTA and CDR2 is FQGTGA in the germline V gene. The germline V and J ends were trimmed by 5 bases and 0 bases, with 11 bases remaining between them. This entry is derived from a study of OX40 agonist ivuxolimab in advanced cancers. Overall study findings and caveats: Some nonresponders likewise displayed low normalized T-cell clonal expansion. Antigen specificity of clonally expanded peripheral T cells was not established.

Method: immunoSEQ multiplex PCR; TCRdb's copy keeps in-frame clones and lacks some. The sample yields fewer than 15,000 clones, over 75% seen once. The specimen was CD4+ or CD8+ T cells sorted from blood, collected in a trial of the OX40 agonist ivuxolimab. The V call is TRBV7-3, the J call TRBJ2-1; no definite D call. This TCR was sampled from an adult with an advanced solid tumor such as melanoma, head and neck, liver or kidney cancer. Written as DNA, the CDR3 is TGTGCCAGCAGCCCCGACCTCCTCTCCTACAATGAGCAGTTCTTC. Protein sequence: CASSPDLLSYNEQFF. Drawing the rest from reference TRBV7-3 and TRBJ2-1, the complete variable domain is GAGVSQTPSNKVTEKGKYVELRCDPISGHTALYWYRQSLGQGPEFLIYFQGTGAADDSGLPNDRFFAVRPEGSVSTLKIQRTERGDSAVYLCASSPDLLSYNEQFFGPGTRLTVL.